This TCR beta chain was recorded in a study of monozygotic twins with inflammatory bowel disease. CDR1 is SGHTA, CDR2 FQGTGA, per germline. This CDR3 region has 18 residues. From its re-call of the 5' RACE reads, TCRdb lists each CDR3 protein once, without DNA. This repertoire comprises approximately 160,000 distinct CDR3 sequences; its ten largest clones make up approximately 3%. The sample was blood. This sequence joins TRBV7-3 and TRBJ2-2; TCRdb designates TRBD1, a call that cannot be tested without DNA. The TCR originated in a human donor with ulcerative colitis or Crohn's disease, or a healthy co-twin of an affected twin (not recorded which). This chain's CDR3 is CASSSVRQGPKNTGELFF.